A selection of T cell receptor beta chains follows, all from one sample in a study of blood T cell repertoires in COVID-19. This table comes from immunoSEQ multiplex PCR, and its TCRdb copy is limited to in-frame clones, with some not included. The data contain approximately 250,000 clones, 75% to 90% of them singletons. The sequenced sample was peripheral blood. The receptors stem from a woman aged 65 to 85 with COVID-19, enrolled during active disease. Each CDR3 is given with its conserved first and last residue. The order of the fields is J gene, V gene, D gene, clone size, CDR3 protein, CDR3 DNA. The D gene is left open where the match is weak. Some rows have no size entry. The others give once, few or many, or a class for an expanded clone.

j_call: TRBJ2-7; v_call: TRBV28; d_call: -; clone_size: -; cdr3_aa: CASSSGNRYEQYF; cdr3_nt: TGTGCCAGCAGTTCCGGGAACCGCTACGAGCAGTACTTC
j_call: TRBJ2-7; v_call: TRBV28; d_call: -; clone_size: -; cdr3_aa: CASSFRGQYYEQYF; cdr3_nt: TGTGCCAGCAGTTTTCGTGGACAATATTACGAGCAGTACTTC
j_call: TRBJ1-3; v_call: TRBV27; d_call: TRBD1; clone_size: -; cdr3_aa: CASRRNQGASSGNTIYF; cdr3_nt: TGTGCCAGCAGAAGAAACCAGGGGGCCTCCTCTGGAAACACCATATATTTT
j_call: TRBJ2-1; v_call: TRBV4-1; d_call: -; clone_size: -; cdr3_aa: CASADNEQFF; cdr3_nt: TGCGCCAGCGCAGACAATGAGCAGTTCTTC
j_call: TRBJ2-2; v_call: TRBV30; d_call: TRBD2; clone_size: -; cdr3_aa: CAWDAGGPLYGELFF; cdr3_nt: TGTGCCTGGGACGCGGGAGGGCCTTTGTACGGGGAGCTGTTTTTT
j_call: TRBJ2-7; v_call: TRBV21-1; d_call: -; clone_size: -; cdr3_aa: CASSKKFPGQLFYEQYF; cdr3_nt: TGTGCCAGCAGCAAAAAATTCCCGGGACAGCTCTTTTACGAGCAGTACTTC
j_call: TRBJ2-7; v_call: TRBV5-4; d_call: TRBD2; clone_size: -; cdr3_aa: CASSGGRLTYEQYF; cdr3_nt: TGTGCCAGCAGCGGCGGGAGGTTAACCTACGAGCAGTACTTC
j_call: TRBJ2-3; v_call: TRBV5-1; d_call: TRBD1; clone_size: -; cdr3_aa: CASSLAMGQEFTDTQYF; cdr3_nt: TGCGCCAGCAGCTTGGCTATGGGACAGGAGTTCACAGATACGCAGTATTTT
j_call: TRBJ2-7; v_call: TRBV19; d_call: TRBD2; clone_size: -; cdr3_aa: CASSVLAGDSYEQYF; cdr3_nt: TGTGCCAGTAGTGTCTTAGCGGGAGATTCCTACGAGCAGTACTTC
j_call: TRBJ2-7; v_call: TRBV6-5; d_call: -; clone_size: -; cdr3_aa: CASSRDRTTYEQYF; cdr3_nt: TGTGCCAGCAGTAGAGACAGGACCACCTACGAGCAGTACTTC
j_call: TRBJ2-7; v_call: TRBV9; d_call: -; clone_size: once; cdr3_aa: CASSVVAVARHEQYF; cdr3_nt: TGTGCCAGCAGCGTAGTAGCGGTGGCTAGACACGAGCAGTACTTC
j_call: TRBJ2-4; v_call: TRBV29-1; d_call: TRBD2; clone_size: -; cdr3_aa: CSVEVGLAVQYF; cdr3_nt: TGCAGCGTTGAAGTGGGGCTAGCGGTACAGTACTTC
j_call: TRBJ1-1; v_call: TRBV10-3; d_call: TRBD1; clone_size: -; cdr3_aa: CAIGTGRNTEAFF; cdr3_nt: TGTGCCATTGGGACAGGGAGAAACACTGAAGCTTTCTTT
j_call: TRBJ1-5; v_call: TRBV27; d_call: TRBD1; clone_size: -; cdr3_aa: CASSRDRGLQPQHF; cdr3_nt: TGTGCCAGCAGCCGAGACAGGGGGCTTCAGCCCCAGCATTTT
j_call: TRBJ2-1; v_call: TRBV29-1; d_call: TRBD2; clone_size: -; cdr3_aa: CSVIGMIGQRGSYNEQFF; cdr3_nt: TGCAGCGTTATCGGTATGATTGGCCAGCGGGGCTCCTACAATGAGCAGTTCTTC
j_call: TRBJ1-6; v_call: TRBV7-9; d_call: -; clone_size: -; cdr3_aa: CASSLTGMTYNSPLHF; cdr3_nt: TGTGCCAGCAGCTTAACGGGGATGACCTATAATTCACCCCTCCACTTT
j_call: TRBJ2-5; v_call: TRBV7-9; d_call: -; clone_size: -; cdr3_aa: CASSWGGGQETQYF; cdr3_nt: TGTGCCAGCAGCTGGGGAGGGGGGCAAGAGACCCAGTACTTC
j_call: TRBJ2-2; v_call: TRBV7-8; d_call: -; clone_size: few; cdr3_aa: CASSSSALYGTGELFF; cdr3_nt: TGTGCCAGCAGCTCTAGCGCGCTGTACGGGACCGGGGAGCTGTTTTTT
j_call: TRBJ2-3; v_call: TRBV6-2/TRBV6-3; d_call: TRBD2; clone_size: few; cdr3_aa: CASSPGLVLKDTQYF; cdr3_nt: TGTGCCAGCAGCCCCGGACTAGTCTTGAAAGATACGCAGTATTTT
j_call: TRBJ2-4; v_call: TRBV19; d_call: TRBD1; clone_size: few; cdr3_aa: CASTSIQGAGNIQYF; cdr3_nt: TGTGCCAGTACTTCGATACAGGGGGCCGGGAACATTCAGTACTTC
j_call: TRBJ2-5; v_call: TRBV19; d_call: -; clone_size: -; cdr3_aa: CASCDTTRRETQYF; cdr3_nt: TGTGCCAGTTGCGACACCACTAGGCGCGAGACCCAGTACTTC
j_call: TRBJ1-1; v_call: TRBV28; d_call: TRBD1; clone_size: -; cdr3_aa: CASSPGQGAPGAFF; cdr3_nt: TGTGCCAGCAGTCCCGGACAGGGGGCTCCCGGCGCTTTCTTT
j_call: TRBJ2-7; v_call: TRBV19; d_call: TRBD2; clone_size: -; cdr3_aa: CASSATRESHYEQYF; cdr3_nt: TGTGCCAGTAGTGCCACGCGGGAGTCCCACTACGAGCAGTACTTC
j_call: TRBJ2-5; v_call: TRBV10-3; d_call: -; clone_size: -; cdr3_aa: CAISAFQNTQGETQYF; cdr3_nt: TGTGCCATCAGTGCTTTTCAAAATACCCAGGGGGAGACCCAGTACTTC
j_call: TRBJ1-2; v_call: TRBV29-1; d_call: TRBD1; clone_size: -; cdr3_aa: CSARRQGDYGYTF; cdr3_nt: TGCAGCGCAAGACGGCAGGGGGACTATGGCTACACCTTC
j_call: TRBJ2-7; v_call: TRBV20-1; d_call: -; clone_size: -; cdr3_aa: CSALLDYEQYF; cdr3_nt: TGCAGTGCTTTACTAGACTACGAGCAGTACTTC
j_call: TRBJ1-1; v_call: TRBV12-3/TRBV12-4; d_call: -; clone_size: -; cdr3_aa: CATWGGPNTEAFF; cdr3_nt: TGTGCCACATGGGGGGGACCGAACACTGAAGCTTTCTTT
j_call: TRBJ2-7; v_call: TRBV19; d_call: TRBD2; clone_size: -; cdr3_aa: CASSPSSGRSSYEQYF; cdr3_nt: TGTGCCAGTAGTCCGTCTAGCGGAAGGAGCTCCTACGAGCAGTACTTC
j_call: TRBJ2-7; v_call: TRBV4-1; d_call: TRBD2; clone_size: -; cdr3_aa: CASSQKDGTSGFPYEQYF; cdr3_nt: TGCGCCAGCAGCCAAAAAGACGGGACTAGCGGTTTTCCCTACGAGCAGTACTTC
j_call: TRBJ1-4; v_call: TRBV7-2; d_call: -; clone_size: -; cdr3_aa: CASSSRVANEKLFF; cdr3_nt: TGTGCCAGCAGTTCCAGGGTTGCTAATGAAAAACTGTTTTTT
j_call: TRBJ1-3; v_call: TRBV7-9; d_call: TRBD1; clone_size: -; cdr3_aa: CASSPQGARGNTIYF; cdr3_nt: TGTGCCAGCAGCCCGCAGGGGGCCCGCGGAAACACCATATATTTT
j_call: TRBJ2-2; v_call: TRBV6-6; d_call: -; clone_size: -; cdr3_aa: CASSGANTGELFF; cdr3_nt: TGTGCCAGCAGCGGGGCGAACACCGGGGAGCTGTTTTTT
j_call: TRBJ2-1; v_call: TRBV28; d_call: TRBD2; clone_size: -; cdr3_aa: CASSQAGVSYNEQFF; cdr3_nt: TGTGCCAGCAGTCAAGCGGGAGTGTCCTACAATGAGCAGTTCTTC
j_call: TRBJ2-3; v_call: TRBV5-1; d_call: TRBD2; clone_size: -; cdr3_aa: CASSPGLAGETDTQYF; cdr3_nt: TGCGCCAGCAGCCCGGGACTAGCGGGAGAAACAGATACGCAGTATTTT
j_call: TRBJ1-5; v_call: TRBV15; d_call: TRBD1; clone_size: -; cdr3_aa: CATSRSTGGRNQPQHF; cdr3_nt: TGTGCCACCAGCAGATCGACAGGGGGCCGGAATCAGCCCCAGCATTTT
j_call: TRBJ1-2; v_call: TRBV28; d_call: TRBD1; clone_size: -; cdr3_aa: CASITGQGVNYGYTF; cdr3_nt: TGTGCCAGTATAACCGGACAGGGAGTAAACTATGGCTACACCTTC
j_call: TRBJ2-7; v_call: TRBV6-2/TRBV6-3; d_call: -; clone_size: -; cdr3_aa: CASSWAGGSYEQYF; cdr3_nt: TGTGCCAGCAGTTGGGCAGGAGGATCCTACGAGCAGTACTTC
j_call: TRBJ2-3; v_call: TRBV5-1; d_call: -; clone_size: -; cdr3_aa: CASNTGSTDTQYF; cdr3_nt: TGCGCCAGCAATACGGGTAGCACAGATACGCAGTATTTT
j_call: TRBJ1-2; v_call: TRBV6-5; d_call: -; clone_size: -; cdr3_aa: CASSRVSFNYGYTF; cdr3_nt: TGTGCCAGCAGTCGCGTATCATTCAACTATGGCTACACCTTC
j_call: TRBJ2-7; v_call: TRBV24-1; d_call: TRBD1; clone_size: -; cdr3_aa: CATSDQSVTQGVTYEQYF; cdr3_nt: TGTGCCACCAGTGATCAGAGTGTGACACAGGGGGTAACCTACGAGCAGTACTTC
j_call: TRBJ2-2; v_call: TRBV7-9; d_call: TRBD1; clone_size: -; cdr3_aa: CASSLVWQGANTGELFF; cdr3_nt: TGTGCCAGCAGCTTAGTTTGGCAGGGGGCGAACACCGGGGAGCTGTTTTTT
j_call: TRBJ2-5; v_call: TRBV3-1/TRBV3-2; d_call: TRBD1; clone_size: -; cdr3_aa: CASSRQGEETQYF; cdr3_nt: TGTGCCAGCAGTCGACAGGGTGAGGAGACCCAGTACTTC
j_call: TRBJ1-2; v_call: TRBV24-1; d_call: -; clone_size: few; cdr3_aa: CATSDTLPSGDGYTF; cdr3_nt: TGTGCCACCAGTGACACCTTACCTTCCGGGGATGGCTACACCTTC
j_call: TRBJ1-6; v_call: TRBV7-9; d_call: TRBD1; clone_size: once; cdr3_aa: CASSFGTGGSSPLHF; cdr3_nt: TGTGCCAGCAGCTTTGGGACAGGGGGAAGTTCACCCCTCCACTTT
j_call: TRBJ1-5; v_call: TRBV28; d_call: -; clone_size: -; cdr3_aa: CASRVQGHSNQPQHF; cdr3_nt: TGTGCCAGCAGAGTTCAGGGACATAGCAATCAGCCCCAGCATTTT
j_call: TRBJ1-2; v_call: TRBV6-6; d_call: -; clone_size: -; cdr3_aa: CASSPRGSGKRSYGYTF; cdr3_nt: TGTGCCAGCAGTCCTAGGGGGTCAGGCAAGAGGAGTTATGGCTACACCTTC
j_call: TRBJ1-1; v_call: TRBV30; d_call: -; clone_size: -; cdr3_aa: CAWSVLGEGTEAFF; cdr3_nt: TGTGCCTGGAGTGTACTAGGGGAGGGAACTGAAGCTTTCTTT
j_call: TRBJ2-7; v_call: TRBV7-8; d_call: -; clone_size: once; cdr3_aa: CASSIRRGQGSYEQYF; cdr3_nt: TGTGCCAGCAGCATACGCCGTGGACAAGGATCCTACGAGCAGTACTTC
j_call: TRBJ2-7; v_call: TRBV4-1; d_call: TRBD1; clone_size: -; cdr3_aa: CASSQDRGTGDSYEQYF; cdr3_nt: TGCGCCAGCAGCCAAGACCGCGGGACAGGCGACTCCTACGAGCAGTACTTC
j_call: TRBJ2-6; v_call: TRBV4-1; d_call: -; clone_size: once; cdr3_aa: CASSQTGMPSNVLTF; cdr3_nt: TGCGCCAGCAGCCAAACAGGGATGCCCTCCAACGTCCTGACTTTC